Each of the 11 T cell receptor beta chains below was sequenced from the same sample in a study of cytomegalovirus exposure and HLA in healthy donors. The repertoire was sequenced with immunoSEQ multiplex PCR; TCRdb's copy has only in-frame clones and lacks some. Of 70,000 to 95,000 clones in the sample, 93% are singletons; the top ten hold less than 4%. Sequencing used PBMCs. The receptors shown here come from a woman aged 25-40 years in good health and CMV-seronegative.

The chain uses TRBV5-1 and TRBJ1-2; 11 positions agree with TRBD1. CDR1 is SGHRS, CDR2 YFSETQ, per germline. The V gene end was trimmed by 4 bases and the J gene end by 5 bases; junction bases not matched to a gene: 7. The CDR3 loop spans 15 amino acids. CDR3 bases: TGCGCCAGCAGCAGCCGGGACAGGGGGTTTTATGGCTACACCTTC. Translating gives CASSSRDRGFYGYTF.

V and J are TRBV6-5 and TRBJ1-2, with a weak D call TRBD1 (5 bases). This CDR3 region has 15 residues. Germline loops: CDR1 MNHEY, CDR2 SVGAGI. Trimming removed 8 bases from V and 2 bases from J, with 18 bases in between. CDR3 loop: CASGATVPKNYGYTF. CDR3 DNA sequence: TGTGCCAGCGGGGCAACGGTCCCCAAGAACTATGGCTACACCTTC.

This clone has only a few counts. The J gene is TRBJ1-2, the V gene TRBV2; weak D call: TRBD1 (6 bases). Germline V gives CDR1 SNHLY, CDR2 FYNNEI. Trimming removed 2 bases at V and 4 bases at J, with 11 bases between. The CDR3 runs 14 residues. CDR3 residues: CASSENGQTYGYTF. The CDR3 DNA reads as TGTGCCAGCAGTGAAAACGGACAGACCTATGGCTACACCTTC.

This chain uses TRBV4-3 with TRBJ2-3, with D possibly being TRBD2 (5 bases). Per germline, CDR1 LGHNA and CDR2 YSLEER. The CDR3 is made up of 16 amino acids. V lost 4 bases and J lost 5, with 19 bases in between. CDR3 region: CASSRHPSRRGDTQYF. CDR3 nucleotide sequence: TGCGCCAGCAGCCGGCACCCTAGCCGGAGAGGAGATACGCAGTATTTT.

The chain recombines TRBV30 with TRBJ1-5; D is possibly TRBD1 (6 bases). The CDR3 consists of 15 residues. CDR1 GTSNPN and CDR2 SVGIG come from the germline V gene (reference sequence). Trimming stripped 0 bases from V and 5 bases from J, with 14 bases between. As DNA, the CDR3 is TGTGCCTGGAGTGTCGGGACACTCGCGCATCAGCCCCAGCATTTT. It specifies CAWSVGTLAHQPQHF. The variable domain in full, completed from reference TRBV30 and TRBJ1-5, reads SQTIHQWPATLVQPVGSPLSLECTVEGTSNPNLYWYRQAAGRGLQLLFYSVGIGQISSEVPQNLSASRPQDRQFILSSKKLLLSDSGFYLCAWSVGTLAHQPQHFGDGTRLSIL.

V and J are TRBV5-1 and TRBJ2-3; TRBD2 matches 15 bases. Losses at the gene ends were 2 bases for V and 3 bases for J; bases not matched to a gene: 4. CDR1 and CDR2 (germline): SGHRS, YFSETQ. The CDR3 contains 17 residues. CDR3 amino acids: CASSFGTSGGKTDTQYF. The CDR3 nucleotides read TGCGCCAGCAGCTTCGGGACTAGCGGGGGGAAAACAGATACGCAGTATTTT.

The CDR3 nucleotides are TGCGCCAACGGCCGGGGGATCTCGTATGAGCAGTACTTC. Protein sequence: CANGRGISYEQYF. The V call is TRBV23-1, the J call TRBJ2-7; weak D call: TRBD2 (6 bases). TRBV23-1 is marked as an open reading frame, function uncertain. Trimming removed 10 bases from V and 7 bases from J, with 20 bases in between. CDR3 size: 13 residues.

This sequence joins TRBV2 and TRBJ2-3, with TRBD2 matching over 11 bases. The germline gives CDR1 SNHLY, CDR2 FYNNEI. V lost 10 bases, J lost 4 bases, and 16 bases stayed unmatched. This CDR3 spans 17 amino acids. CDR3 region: CATIAGLADWGADTQYF. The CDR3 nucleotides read TGTGCCACCATAGCGGGACTAGCGGATTGGGGGGCAGATACGCAGTATTTT.

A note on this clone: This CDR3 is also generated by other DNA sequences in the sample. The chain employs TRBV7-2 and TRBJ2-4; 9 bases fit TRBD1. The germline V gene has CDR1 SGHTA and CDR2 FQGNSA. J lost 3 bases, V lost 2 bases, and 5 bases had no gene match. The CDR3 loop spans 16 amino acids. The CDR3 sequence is CASSLSSGQGKNIQYF. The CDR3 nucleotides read TGTGCCAGCAGCTTAAGTTCGGGACAGGGCAAAAACATTCAGTACTTC.

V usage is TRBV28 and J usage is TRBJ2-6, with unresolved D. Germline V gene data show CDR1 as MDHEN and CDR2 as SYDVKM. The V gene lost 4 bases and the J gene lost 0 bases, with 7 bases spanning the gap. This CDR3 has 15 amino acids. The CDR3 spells CASSSSGSGANVLTF. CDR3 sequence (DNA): TGTGCCAGCAGTTCTTCAGGCTCTGGGGCCAACGTCCTGACTTTC. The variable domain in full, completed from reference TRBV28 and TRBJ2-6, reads DVKVTQSSRYLVKRTGEKVFLECVQDMDHENMFWYRQDPGLGLRLIYFSYDVKMKEKGDIPEGYSVSREKKERFSLILESASTNQTSMYLCASSSSGSGANVLTFGAGSRLTVL.

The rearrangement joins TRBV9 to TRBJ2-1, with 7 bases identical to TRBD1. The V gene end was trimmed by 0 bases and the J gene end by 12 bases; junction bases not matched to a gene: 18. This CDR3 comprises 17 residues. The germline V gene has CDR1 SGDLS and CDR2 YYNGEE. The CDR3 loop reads CASSVGGTGTDQTAQFF. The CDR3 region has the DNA TGTGCCAGCAGCGTAGGGGGGACCGGGACAGACCAAACAGCGCAGTTCTTC.